This TCR beta chain was sequenced during a study of radiotherapy plus CTLA-4 blockade in lung cancer. TCRdb's copy holds only in-frame clones and misses some; the assay was immunoSEQ multiplex PCR. The profile covers around 95,000 clones, with approximately 83% appearing a single time and around 0.9% taken by the ten largest. The germline gives CDR1 LGHNA, CDR2 YNFKEQ. V lost 4 bases to trimming and J lost 6 bases; unmatched junction nucleotides: 9. The CDR3 runs 17 residues. The genes are TRBV4-2 and TRBJ2-2, with 12 bases that match TRBD2. The source of this sequence is a human donor with non-small cell lung cancer who had stable disease on radiotherapy plus ipilimumab. Sequencing was performed on peripheral blood, taken from a patient treated with radiotherapy plus ipilimumab. Written as DNA, the CDR3 is TGTGCCAGCAGCCTACAAGGGGCTAGCGGGAGGGCCGGGGAGCTGTTTTTT. This sequence encodes CASSLQGASGRAGELFF.